These T cell receptor beta chains were read from a single sample in a study of blood T cell repertoires in COVID-19. Clones were read by immunoSEQ multiplex PCR, and TCRdb kept only the in-frame ones, dropping some. The table includes fewer than 250,000 clones, 80% to 90% detected once. Sample: PBMCs or T cells enriched from blood (not recorded which). Receptors originate from a woman in her 30s who had been exposed to COVID-19. The CDR3 runs from the conserved cysteine through the conserved F or W. A D gene is named only where the DNA matches it firmly.

j_call: TRBJ1-1; cdr3_length: 13; v_call: TRBV19; d_call: NA; cdr3_nt: TGTGCCAGTAGTATGGGGCAAGGGACTGAAGCTTTCTTT; cdr3_aa: CASSMGQGTEAFF
j_call: TRBJ1-1; cdr3_length: 14; v_call: TRBV10-1; d_call: TRBD1; cdr3_nt: TGCGCCAGCAGTGTATCCAGGGGGCCTAACGGGGCTTTCTTT; cdr3_aa: CASSVSRGPNGAFF
j_call: TRBJ2-3; cdr3_length: 15; v_call: TRBV6-5; d_call: TRBD2; cdr3_nt: TGTGCCAGCAGTCCGACTAGCCTAGGGGAAGATACGCAGTATTTT; cdr3_aa: CASSPTSLGEDTQYF
j_call: TRBJ1-3; cdr3_length: 16; v_call: TRBV28; d_call: NA; cdr3_nt: TGTGCCAGCAGTTTATCCCTCCGGGGCTCTGGAAACACCATATATTTT; cdr3_aa: CASSLSLRGSGNTIYF
j_call: TRBJ2-1; cdr3_length: 14; v_call: TRBV7-9; d_call: NA; cdr3_nt: TGTGCCAGCAGCTTAGTCCTTTCAGGCAATGAGCAGTTCTTC; cdr3_aa: CASSLVLSGNEQFF
j_call: TRBJ2-7; cdr3_length: 15; v_call: TRBV28; d_call: NA; cdr3_nt: TGTGCCAGCCGGCTGGGACTTCGCCTTACCTACGAGCAGTACTTC; cdr3_aa: CASRLGLRLTYEQYF
j_call: TRBJ2-2; cdr3_length: 17; v_call: TRBV5-1; d_call: TRBD2; cdr3_nt: TGCGCCAGCAGCTTGGTCGGACTAGCGGAGAACACCGGGGAGCTGTTTTTT; cdr3_aa: CASSLVGLAENTGELFF
j_call: TRBJ2-7; cdr3_length: 13; v_call: TRBV11-2; d_call: TRBD1; cdr3_nt: TGTGCCAGCAGCCGGGGACAGTGGGGAGAGCAGTACTTC; cdr3_aa: CASSRGQWGEQYF
j_call: TRBJ1-6; cdr3_length: 14; v_call: TRBV6-5; d_call: NA; cdr3_nt: TGTGCCAGCAGTTACTTCGGGGGGAATTCACCCCTCCACTTT; cdr3_aa: CASSYFGGNSPLHF
j_call: TRBJ1-2; cdr3_length: 13; v_call: TRBV6-5; d_call: TRBD1; cdr3_nt: TGTGCCAGCGGACAGGGGGCGAACTATGGCTACACCTTC; cdr3_aa: CASGQGANYGYTF
j_call: TRBJ1-1; cdr3_length: 13; v_call: TRBV11-3; d_call: NA; cdr3_nt: TGTGCCAGCAGCTTATACGGAGAAACTGAAGCTTTCTTT; cdr3_aa: CASSLYGETEAFF
j_call: TRBJ1-1; cdr3_length: 19; v_call: TRBV21-1; d_call: NA; cdr3_nt: TGTGCCAGCAGCAGACAGGGGGCGAGAAGATCTGTCATGAACACTGAAGCTTTCTTT; cdr3_aa: CASSRQGARRSVMNTEAFF